These T cell receptor beta chains were read from a single sample in a study of cytomegalovirus exposure and HLA in healthy donors. Repertoires were generated with immunoSEQ multiplex PCR, while TCRdb's copy carries only in-frame clones and drops some. The table includes approximately 110,000 clones, 75% to 90% detected once. Sequenced material: PBMCs. The receptors derive from a man aged 45-65 years in good health and CMV-seronegative. Both conserved end residues are part of each CDR3. D genes are given only for firm matches. Rows may omit the clone size; those that give it use once, few, many or a size class.

TRBJ2-7 | TRBD2 | NA | TRBV27 | CASSRRGGSSYEQYF | TGTGCCAGCAGTCGCCGCGGGGGAAGCTCCTACGAGCAGTACTTC
TRBJ2-1 | TRBD2 | NA | TRBV7-2 | CASSLQSGSYNEQFF | TGTGCCAGCAGCTTACAAAGCGGGAGTTACAATGAGCAGTTCTTC
TRBJ1-5 | TRBD1 | few | TRBV7-6 | CASSMTGRGQPQHF | TGTGCCAGCAGCATGACAGGGCGTGGGCAGCCCCAGCATTTT
TRBJ2-7 | TRBD1 | NA | TRBV6-1 | CASRDRGVYEQYF | TGTGCCAGCAGAGACAGGGGGGTTTACGAGCAGTACTTC
TRBJ2-1 | NA | NA | TRBV28 | CASTTDPRYNEQFF | TGTGCCAGCACTACAGATCCACGTTACAATGAGCAGTTCTTC
TRBJ1-1 | NA | NA | TRBV28 | CASSLPGRAFF | TGTGCCAGCAGTTTACCCGGGAGAGCTTTCTTT
TRBJ1-1 | TRBD1 | NA | TRBV28 | CASSGDRSRGFF | TGTGCCAGCAGTGGGGACAGGTCCCGGGGTTTCTTT
TRBJ1-6 | TRBD1 | NA | TRBV9 | CASSGGTGGNSPLHF | TGTGCCAGCAGCGGGGGGACAGGAGGAAATTCACCCCTCCACTTT
TRBJ2-1 | NA | NA | TRBV2 | CASSGWEARDIYNEQFF | TGTGCCAGCAGTGGATGGGAAGCGCGGGATATCTACAATGAGCAGTTCTTC
TRBJ2-3 | NA | NA | TRBV5-6 | CASSPTFQVFFTDTQYF | TGTGCCAGCAGCCCAACATTCCAAGTGTTCTTCACAGATACGCAGTATTTT
TRBJ1-3 | NA | once | TRBV27 | CASSFNGVSGNTIYF | TGTGCCAGCAGTTTCAATGGAGTCTCTGGAAACACCATATATTTT
TRBJ2-1 | NA | NA | TRBV7-2 | CASSSADNEQFF | TGTGCCAGCAGCTCCGCGGACAATGAGCAGTTCTTC
TRBJ2-3 | TRBD2 | NA | TRBV5-1 | CASSLIAGVADTQYF | TGCGCCAGCAGCTTGATTGCGGGGGTTGCAGATACGCAGTATTTT
TRBJ2-7 | NA | NA | TRBV4-3 | CASSQVTSQAEQYF | TGCGCCAGCAGCCAAGTTACTAGTCAGGCCGAGCAGTACTTC
TRBJ2-5 | NA | NA | TRBV25-1 | CASRSRETQYF | TGTGCCAGCAGGAGCAGGGAGACCCAGTACTTC
TRBJ1-4 | TRBD1 | few | TRBV18 | CASSPRTGATNEKLFF | TGTGCCAGCTCGCCGCGAACAGGGGCAACTAATGAAAAACTGTTTTTT
TRBJ2-5 | NA | few | TRBV6-1 | CASSEALRDTPYF | TGTGCCAGCAGTGAAGCGCTTAGAGATACTCCGTACTTC
TRBJ1-2 | TRBD1 | NA | TRBV30 | CAWKRDRGGYGYTF | TGTGCCTGGAAGCGGGACAGGGGTGGCTATGGCTACACCTTC
TRBJ1-1 | TRBD1 | NA | TRBV5-1 | CASSLQQGRGNTEAFF | TGCGCCAGCAGCCTCCAACAGGGGAGAGGGAACACTGAAGCTTTCTTT
TRBJ2-2 | NA | NA | TRBV7-2 | CASSRMTASGTGELFF | TGTGCCAGCAGTCGAATGACAGCGTCGGGCACCGGGGAGCTGTTTTTT
TRBJ2-4 | TRBD2 | once | TRBV19 | CASSMTSGQHGDIQYF | TGTGCCAGTAGTATGACTAGCGGTCAGCATGGGGACATTCAGTACTTC
TRBJ1-3 | NA | NA | TRBV6-1 | CASRDTLSGNTIYF | TGTGCCAGCCGAGACACCCTCTCTGGAAACACCATATATTTT